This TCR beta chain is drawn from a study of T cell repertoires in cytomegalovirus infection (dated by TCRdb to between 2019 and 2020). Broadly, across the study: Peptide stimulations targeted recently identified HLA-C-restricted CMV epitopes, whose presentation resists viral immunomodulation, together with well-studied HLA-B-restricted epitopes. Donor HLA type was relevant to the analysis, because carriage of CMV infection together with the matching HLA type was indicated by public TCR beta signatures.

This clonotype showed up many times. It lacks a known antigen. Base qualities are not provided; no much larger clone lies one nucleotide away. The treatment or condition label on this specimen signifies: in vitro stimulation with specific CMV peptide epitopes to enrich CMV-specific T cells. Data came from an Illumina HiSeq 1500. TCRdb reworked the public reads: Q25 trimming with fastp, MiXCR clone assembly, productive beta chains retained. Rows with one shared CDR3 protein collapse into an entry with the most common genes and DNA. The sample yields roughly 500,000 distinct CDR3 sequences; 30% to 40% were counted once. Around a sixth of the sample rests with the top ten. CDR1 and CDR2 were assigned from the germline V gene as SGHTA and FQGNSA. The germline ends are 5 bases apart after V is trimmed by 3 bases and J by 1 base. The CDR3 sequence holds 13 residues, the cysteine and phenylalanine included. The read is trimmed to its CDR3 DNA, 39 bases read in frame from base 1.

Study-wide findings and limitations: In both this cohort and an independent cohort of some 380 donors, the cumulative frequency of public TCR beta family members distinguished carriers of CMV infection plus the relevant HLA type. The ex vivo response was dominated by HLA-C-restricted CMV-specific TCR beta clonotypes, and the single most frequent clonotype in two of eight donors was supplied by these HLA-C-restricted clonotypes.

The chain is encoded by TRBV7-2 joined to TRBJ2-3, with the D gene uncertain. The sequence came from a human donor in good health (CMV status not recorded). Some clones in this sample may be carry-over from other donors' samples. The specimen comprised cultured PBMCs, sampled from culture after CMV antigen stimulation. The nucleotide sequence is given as TGTGCCAGCAGCTTTGGGGGCACAGATACGCAGTATTTT. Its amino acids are CASSFGGTDTQYF.